Below are 18 T cell receptor beta chains sequenced from a single sample in a study of tumor-infiltrating lymphocytes in glioblastoma multiforme. Multiple V-beta primers and a C-beta primer amplified TCRB from RNA. One entry per CDR3 protein, called by TCRdb with MiXCR from the multiplex PCR reads. The top ten clones hold 25% to 35% of a sample with some 10,000 distinct CDR3 sequences, roughly two thirds of them seen once. The sequencing sample was made of brain tumor tissue. The source is a male donor with glioblastoma.

This clonotype appeared a single time. At one end the junction does not follow the germline gene, possibly because of a read error. J is TRBJ1-1 and V is TRBV20-1; possible D gene TRBD1, 5 bases. From germline, CDR1 is DFQATT and CDR2 SNEGSKA (reference sequence). This CDR3 is 15 amino acids long. CDR3 loop: CSTSRTGGRYTEAFF. The CDR3 DNA reads as TGCAGTACTAGCCGAACCGGGGGGAGATACACTGAAGCCTTCTTT.

This clonotype was counted a single time. CDR3 in DNA: TGTGCCAGCAGTTTATGGACAGGGGACAATGAGCAGTTCTTC. Translation gives CASSLWTGDNEQFF. The chain is built from TRBV12-3 or TRBV12-4 and TRBJ2-1; 9 positions agree with TRBD1. The V segment lost 2 bases and the J segment 5 bases; nucleotides outside the gene matches: 1. The CDR3 has 14 amino acids.

This clonotype was seen just once. The rearrangement joins TRBV20-1 to TRBJ2-4; 10 bases fit TRBD1. Germline V gene sequence: CDR1 DFQATT, CDR2 SNEGSKA (reference sequence). This CDR3 contains 19 residues. V gave up 0 bases and J gave up 16 bases; unmatched junction bases: 27. The CDR3 DNA is TGCAGTGCTAGAGACCCGGACAGGGGGATTCGGAGAGCCAAAAACATTCGATACTTC. Translation: CSARDPDRGIRRAKNIRYF.

In the case of this clonotype: One junction end disagrees with the germline gene, perhaps due to a read error. The chain has TRBV20-1 and TRBJ2-1; D is possibly TRBD1 (5 bases). Germline CDR1 and CDR2: DFQATT and SNEGSKA (reference sequence). The CDR3 is 14 amino acids. The CDR3 loop is CSARDEAGLHEQSF. The CDR3 DNA reads TGCAGCGCTAGAGATGAGGCAGGGCTGCATGAGCAGTCCTTC.

Concerning this clonotype: At one end the junction does not follow the germline gene, possibly because of a read error. This sequence joins TRBV20-1 and TRBJ2-2, with TRBD1 matching over 10 bases. Germline CDR1 DFQATT, CDR2 SNEGSKA (reference sequence). CDR3 length: 13 amino acids. The CDR3 here is CSAPGQGEQELLF. CDR3 DNA: TGCAGTGCCCCTGGACAGGGGGAACAGGAGCTGCTTTTT.

This clonotype is termed medium-sized. The rearrangement links TRBV6-5 to TRBJ2-7; D may be TRBD1 (5 bases). The V and J ends lost 2 bases and 2 bases respectively, with 13 bases between them. Germline assignment: CDR1 MNHEY and CDR2 SVGAGI. CDR3 length equals 15 residues. This CDR3 is CASSYSAQGAYEQYF. The CDR3 region has the DNA TGTGCCAGCAGTTACAGCGCACAAGGGGCCTACGAGCAGTACTTC.

The rearrangement links TRBV10-3 to TRBJ2-1; 9 bases are shared with TRBD2. V shed 3 bases and J 12 bases; nucleotides not matched to a gene: 6. From germline, CDR1 is ENHRY and CDR2 SYGVKD. The CDR3 is made up of 13 amino acids. The chain's CDR3 is CAISDGTSSGQFF. As DNA, the CDR3 is TGTGCCATCAGTGATGGGACTAGCAGTGGGCAGTTCTTC.

This clonotype was found once. A much larger clone lies a single base off, so this may be a read error. This chain joins TRBV12-3 or TRBV12-4 and TRBJ1-1; the D is unclear. CDR3 size: 13 residues. The CDR3 spells CASSIGPNTEASF. For the CDR3, the DNA is TGTGCCAGCAGTATCGGGCCGAACACTGAAGCTTCCTTT.

This clonotype was detected a few times. The J gene is TRBJ1-1, the V gene TRBV11-3, with 7 bases identical to TRBD1. V lost 4 bases and J lost 7; bases outside the gene matches: 6. Germline CDR1 SGHNT, CDR2 YENEEA. The CDR3 runs 13 residues. The CDR3 region is CASSSRRDSEAFF. The CDR3 DNA reads as TGTGCCAGCAGCTCTCGTCGGGACAGTGAAGCTTTCTTT.

In this sample, this clonotype is medium-sized. The chain carries TRBV12-3 or TRBV12-4 and TRBJ1-5; D possibly corresponds to TRBD1 (6 bases). The CDR3 covers 14 residues. The V gene lost 2 bases and the J gene lost 1 base, with 6 bases spanning the gap. CDR3 in amino acids: CASSLTGSNQPQHF. The CDR3 DNA is TGTGCCAGCAGTTTAACAGGGAGCAATCAGCCCCAGCATTTT.

This clonotype ranks as large. DNA of the CDR3: TGCGCCAGCAGCCAAGAAGGAGGCGGGGGGACAGATACGCAGTATTTT. Protein sequence: CASSQEGGGGTDTQYF. The chain uses TRBV4-1 and TRBJ2-3, with 8 bases lining up with TRBD2. The CDR3 runs 16 residues. Germline V gene data show CDR1 as MGHRA and CDR2 as YSYEKL. Losses at the gene ends were 0 bases for V and 3 bases for J; bases not matched to a gene: 5.

The CDR3 protein is CSARDLGREIGELFF. CDR3 nucleotides: TGCAGTGCTAGAGATTTAGGGCGGGAGATAGGGGAGCTGTTTTTT. The chain links TRBV20-1 to TRBJ2-2, with TRBD2 matching 7 bases. Per the germline V gene, CDR1 is DFQATT and CDR2 is SNEGSKA (reference sequence). The CDR3 consists of 15 residues. Trimming took 0 bases from V and 8 from J; bases not matched to a gene: 9.

In this sample, this clonotype is medium-sized. This chain joins TRBV29-1 and TRBJ2-1; D is possibly TRBD2 (5 bases). Germline CDR1 is SQVTM and CDR2 is ANQGSEA. V was shortened by 6 bases and J by 5 bases, with 17 bases between the two germline ends. This CDR3 has 14 residues. The CDR3 loop is CSVPQGLADNEQFF. Written as DNA, the CDR3 is TGCAGCGTGCCTCAAGGACTGGCTGACAATGAGCAGTTCTTC.

This chain connects TRBV12-3 or TRBV12-4 to TRBJ2-1, with 7 bases lining up with TRBD2. The CDR3 runs to 17 residues. The V and J ends lost 6 bases and 3 bases, in that order; junction bases with no gene match: 14. For the CDR3, the DNA is TGTGCCAGCAGCCGGGGCGGGGGACTACCAGGCTACAATGAGCAGTTCTTC. It translates to CASSRGGGLPGYNEQFF.

On this clonotype: A much larger clone lies a single base off, so this may be a read error. The chain employs TRBV2 and TRBJ2-7; 8 bases are a match to TRBD1. CDR1 and CDR2 (germline): SNHLY, FYNNEI. This CDR3 contains 12 residues. This CDR3 is CASSATGDEKYF. CDR3 coding DNA: TGTGCCAGCAGTGCGACAGGGGACGAGAAGTACTTC.

This clonotype is classed as medium-sized. The chain joins TRBV29-1 to TRBJ2-1; D gene unclear. The CDR3 consists of 12 residues. From germline, CDR1 is SQVTM and CDR2 ANQGSEA. V lost 7 bases, J lost 4 bases, and 11 bases lay in between. CDR3 sequence (DNA): TGCAGCGCCGCCGTCCGTTACAATGAGCAGTTCTTC. Its protein product is CSAAVRYNEQFF.

This clonotype was detected a few times. The J gene is TRBJ2-5, the V gene TRBV19; unclear D gene. The ends were cut back, 7 bases at V and 4 bases at J, with 7 bases in the middle. Germline-derived CDR1 and CDR2 are LNHDA and SQIVND (reference sequence). The CDR3 contains 11 residues. Here the CDR3 reads CASTTGETQYF. DNA of the CDR3: TGTGCCAGTACCACGGGAGAGACCCAGTACTTC.

This clonotype is medium-sized by share. The gene calls are TRBV6-2 or TRBV6-3 and TRBJ2-7; no clear D gene. V was pared by 4 bases and J by 3 bases, with 10 bases between. The germline gives CDR1 MNHEY, CDR2 SVGEGT. CDR3 length equals 13 residues. The CDR3 region is CASSLETFYEQYF. DNA for the CDR3: TGTGCCAGCAGTTTAGAGACCTTCTACGAGCAGTACTTC.